This TCR beta chain was retrieved from a study of blood T cell repertoires in COVID-19. On the study more broadly: Both acute and convalescent COVID-19 samples were obtained from the United States, Italy and Spain. Sources were T cells, B-cell-depleted T cells, or PBMCs; the material itself was cDNA or gDNA.

The CDR3 runs to 16 residues. Germline CDR1 reads SGHDN; CDR2 reads FVKESK. V was pared by 3 bases and J by 4 bases, with 19 bases between. This clone has more than one count but fewer than ten. Authors' data handling: Researchers report that nucleated cell counts were estimated from reference gene primer amplification. The data were produced by immunoSEQ multiplex PCR, yet TCRdb's version contains in-frame clones alone and is incomplete. The V and J calls and the clone size are those of that table, but D and trimming were determined from the DNA. The data contain over 300,000 clones, around 90% of them singletons.

The chain has TRBV14 and TRBJ2-7; TRBD1 might be the D (5 bases). Sequencing was performed on peripheral blood. The receptor's source is a man younger than 35 with active or convalescent COVID-19. The CDR3: CASSQRQTKPIYEQYF. The CDR3 region has the DNA TGTGCCAGCAGCCAGAGACAGACCAAACCGATATACGAGCAGTACTTC.